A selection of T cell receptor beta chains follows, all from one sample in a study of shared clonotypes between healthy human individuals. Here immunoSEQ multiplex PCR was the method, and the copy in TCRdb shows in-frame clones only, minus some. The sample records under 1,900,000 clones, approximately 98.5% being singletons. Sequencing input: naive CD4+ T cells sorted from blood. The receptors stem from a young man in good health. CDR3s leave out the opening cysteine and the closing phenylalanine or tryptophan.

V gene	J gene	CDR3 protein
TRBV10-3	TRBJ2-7	AISSTSGPPYEQY
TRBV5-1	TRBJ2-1	ASSLARDRGYNEQF
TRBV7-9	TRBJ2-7	ASTGSGTGGTKQY
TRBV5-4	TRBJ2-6	ASSSRDRGRGANVLT
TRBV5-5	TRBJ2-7	ASSLQGAQY
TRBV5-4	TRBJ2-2	ASSLVFNTGELF
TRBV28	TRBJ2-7	ASSPGLAGNYEQY
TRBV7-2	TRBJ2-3	ASSRSRTTDTQY
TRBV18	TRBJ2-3	ASSPVMSDADTQY
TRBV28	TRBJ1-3	ASTFADRGGNTIY
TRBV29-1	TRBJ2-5	SVGGTLQETQY
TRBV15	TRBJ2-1	ATSRAIGEQF
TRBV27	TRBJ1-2	ASSPYTGDRVLSGYT
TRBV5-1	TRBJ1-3	ASSFQTGAGNTIY
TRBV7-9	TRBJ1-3	ASSLAAPGGYTIY
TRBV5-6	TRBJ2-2	ASSSPGVTGELF
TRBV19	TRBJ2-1	ASSIGNYNEQF
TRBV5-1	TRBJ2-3	ASTLPLAGGTDTQY
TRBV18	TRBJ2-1	ASSPTSRHEQF
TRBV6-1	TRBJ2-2	ASGAGTGSTGELF
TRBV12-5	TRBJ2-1	ASGLGNLGTGLYNEQF
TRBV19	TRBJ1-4	ASRLVGSEKLF
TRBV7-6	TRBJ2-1	ASSPRPGTDPIREQF
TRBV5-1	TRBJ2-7	ASSEGGGRDWTGVFYEQY
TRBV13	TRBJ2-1	ASSLWGLASTEQF
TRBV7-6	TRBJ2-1	ASSLYSGRNEQF
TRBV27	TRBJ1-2	ASSPRGGPIGYT
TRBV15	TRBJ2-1	ATRISVYNEQF
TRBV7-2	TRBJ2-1	ASSGTSGTSRRYNEQF
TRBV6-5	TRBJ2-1	ASSLGRGNEQF
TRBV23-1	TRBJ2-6	AREGTAGSGANVLT
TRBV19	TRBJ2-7	ASSIGRDRAHEQY
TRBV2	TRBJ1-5	ASSEVGSGRH
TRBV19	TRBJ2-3	ASSAGLAEQLDTQY
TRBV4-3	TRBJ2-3	ASSQGLGLAGGPADTQY
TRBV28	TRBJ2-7	ASSSPGLAASASYEQY
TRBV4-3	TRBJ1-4	ASSVTIPGAQNEKLF
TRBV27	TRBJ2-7	ASSLGPGFSYEQY
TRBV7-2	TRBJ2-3	ASSLAGGGGGTDTQY
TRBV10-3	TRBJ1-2	AISRRTGEVNYGYT
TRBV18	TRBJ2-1	ASSRSTGVLEQF
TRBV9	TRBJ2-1	ASSSRLSTGGNNEQF
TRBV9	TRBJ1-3	ASSAGKVSGNTIY
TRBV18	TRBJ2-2	ASSRGGNTGELF
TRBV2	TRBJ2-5	ASSDDSQETQY
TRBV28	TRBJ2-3	ARWTSGTASTDTQY